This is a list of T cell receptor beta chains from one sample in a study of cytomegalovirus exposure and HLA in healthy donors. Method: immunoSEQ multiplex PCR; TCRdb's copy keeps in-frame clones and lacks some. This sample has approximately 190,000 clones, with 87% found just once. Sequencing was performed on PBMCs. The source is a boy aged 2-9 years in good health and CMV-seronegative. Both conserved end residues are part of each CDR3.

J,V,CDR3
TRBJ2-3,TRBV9,CASSVGVQGGPDTQYF
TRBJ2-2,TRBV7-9,CASSPRVASGSGRELFF
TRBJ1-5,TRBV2,CASSEGRNNQPQHF
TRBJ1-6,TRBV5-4,CASRNRGTNSPLHF
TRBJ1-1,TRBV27,CASTGGTEAFF
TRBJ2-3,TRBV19,CASSSISGVEADTQYF
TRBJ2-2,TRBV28,CASSLRVNAGGELFF
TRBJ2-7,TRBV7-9,CASSPRQGLDEQYF
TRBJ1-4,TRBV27,CASRSRGGEKLFF
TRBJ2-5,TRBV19,CASSKLSGTQETQYF
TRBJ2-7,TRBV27,CASSSADSSYEQYF
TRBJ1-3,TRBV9,CASSVVGGGGPGRNTIYF
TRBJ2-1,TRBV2,CASSLAAGRALNEQFF
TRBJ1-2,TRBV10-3,CAISDGDRGSSHDYGYTF
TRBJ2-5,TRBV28,CAITAAGAWEQETQYF
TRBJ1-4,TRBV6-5,CASRTQGATNEKLFF
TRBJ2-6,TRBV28,CASSFGQGAGTGANVLTF
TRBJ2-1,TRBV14,CASSQTSAYYNEQFF
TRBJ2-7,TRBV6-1,CASSGWDRALEQYF
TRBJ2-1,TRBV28,CASRYAGTSGLIDEQFF
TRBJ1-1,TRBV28,CASRPGAREAFF
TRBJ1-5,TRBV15,CATSSGPGQLSNQPQHF
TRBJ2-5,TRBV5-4,CASSLTGVGETQYF
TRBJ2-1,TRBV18,CASSLRAEDEQFF
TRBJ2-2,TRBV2,CASSQDRGRPGELFF
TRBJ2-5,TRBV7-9,CASSFPLAGGRGETQYF
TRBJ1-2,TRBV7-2,CASSLGQGAGGYTF
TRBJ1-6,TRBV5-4,CASSRDRVNSPLHF
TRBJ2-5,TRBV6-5,CASSGTAQETQYF
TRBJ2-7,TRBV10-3,CAISESRVDAYEQYF
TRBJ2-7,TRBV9,CASSAAGQGFVYEQYF
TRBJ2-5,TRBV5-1,CASSPRTVQETQYF
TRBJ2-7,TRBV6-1,CASSESRGRSYEQYF
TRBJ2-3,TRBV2,CASMDWSNTDTQYF
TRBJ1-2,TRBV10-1,CANRRQAYGYTF
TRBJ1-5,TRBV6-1,CASSEPRVQPQHF
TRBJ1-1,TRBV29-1,CSVNRGNGNTEAFF
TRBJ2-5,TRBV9,CASSAAGDLGQYF
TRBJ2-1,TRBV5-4,CASSLGTSATNEQFF
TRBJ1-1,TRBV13,CASSLRQGAHTEAFF
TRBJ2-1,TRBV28,CASRLSIGGWGEQFF
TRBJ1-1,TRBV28,CASLTPGVLKTEAFF
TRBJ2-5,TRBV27,CASSLVRGLGKQETQYF
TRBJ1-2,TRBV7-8,CASSHTGTGSRGYTF
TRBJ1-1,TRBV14,CASSQLGQSPAFF
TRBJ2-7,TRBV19,CASSIVSGGSAEQYF
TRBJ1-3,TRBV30,CAWSLSSGNTIYF
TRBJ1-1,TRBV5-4,CASSLGTGFITEAFF
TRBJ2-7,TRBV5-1,CASSDVSGSGDEQYF